The next 14 T cell receptor beta chains were all read from a single sample in a study of naive and memory T cell subsets. Both TRBC1 and TRBC2 were covered by a beta constant-region primer of two equimolar oligonucleotides. Four rounds of PCR amplified the ligated cDNA using nested alpha and beta constant-region primers plus SP2. One entry per CDR3 protein results from TCRdb running MiXCR on the UMI-ligation and nested PCR reads. The sample has some 31,000 distinct CDR3 sequences, approximately 18% seen once. The sample comprised effector memory CD4+ T cells from blood. Specified subset: effector memory, CD45RA- CD27-. The receptor set was obtained from a human donor in good health.

The chain couples TRBV27 to TRBJ1-1; no clear D. The V and J ends lost 2 bases and 1 base respectively, with 5 bases between them. The germline V gene has CDR1 MNHEY and CDR2 SMNVEV (reference sequence). The CDR3 totals 13 residues. CDR3 DNA: TGTGCCAGCAGTTTAATAGGGAACACTGAAGCTTTCTTT. It is translated as CASSLIGNTEAFF.

This clonotype rates as medium-sized. The chain employs TRBV18 and TRBJ1-4; the D gene is possibly TRBD1 (6 bases). There are 11 residues in the CDR3. V was clipped by 6 bases and J by 10 bases, with 9 bases between them. Germline V lookup: CDR1 KGHSH, CDR2 LQKENI. This CDR3 is CASSDSGKLFF. The CDR3 coding sequence is TGTGCCAGCTCGGACAGTGGAAAACTGTTTTTT.

The chain carries TRBV7-8 and TRBJ2-5; D gene ambiguous. Germline CDR1 is SGHVS and CDR2 is FQNEAQ. The CDR3 loop spans 15 amino acids. Trimming removed 0 bases at V and 5 bases at J, with 13 bases between. The chain's CDR3 is CASSLARVLDETQYF. In nucleotides, the CDR3 is TGTGCCAGCAGCTTAGCACGGGTTCTGGATGAGACCCAGTACTTC. Variable domain in full (rest from reference TRBV7-8 and TRBJ2-5): GAGVSQSPRYKVAKRGQDVALRCDPISGHVSLFWYQQALGQGPEFLTYFQNEAQLDKSGLPSDRFFAERPEGSVSTLKIQRTQQEDSAVYLCASSLARVLDETQYFGPGTRLLVL.

This clonotype was detected ten times or more. The V gene is TRBV20-1, the J gene TRBJ1-6; 9 nucleotides line up with TRBD1. CDR1 and CDR2 from the germline V gene are DFQATT and SNEGSKA (reference sequence). V was pared by 0 bases and J by 6 bases, with 6 bases of the junction left unmatched. The CDR3 runs 16 residues. CDR3 protein: CSARDSKTGGNSPLHF. The CDR3 nucleotides are TGCAGTGCTAGAGATAGTAAGACAGGGGGTAATTCACCCCTCCACTTT.

V gene TRBV5-1 combines with J gene TRBJ2-7; 9 positions match TRBD1. Germline values: CDR1 SGHRS, CDR2 YFSETQ. Trimming at V came to 0 bases and at J to 6 bases, leaving 7 bases not matched to a gene. This CDR3 has 15 amino acids. CDR3 nucleotides: TGCGCCAGCAGCTTGGAAGGGACAGGGTGGTTCGAGCAGTACTTC. This gives the protein CASSLEGTGWFEQYF.

In its sample, this clonotype ranks as medium-sized. This chain links TRBV24-1 with TRBJ1-5; D might be TRBD1 (6 bases). Trimming took 5 bases from V and 4 from J, leaving 8 bases between them. Per the germline V gene, CDR1 is KGHDR and CDR2 is SFDVKD. The length of the CDR3 is 13 residues. The CDR3 sequence: CATSGQGNQPQHF. CDR3 bases: TGTGCCACCAGTGGGCAGGGGAATCAGCCCCAGCATTTT.

This clonotype turned up a few times. This chain links TRBV27 with TRBJ1-1; the match to TRBD1 covers 10 bases. Germline-derived CDR1 and CDR2 are MNHEY and SMNVEV (reference sequence). Unmatched junction bases numbered 1, after V lost 3 bases and J lost 0 bases. This CDR3 has 15 residues. CDR3 in amino acids: CASSFGTGVNTEAFF. The CDR3 coding sequence is TGTGCCAGCAGTTTCGGGACAGGGGTGAACACTGAAGCTTTCTTT.

This chain connects TRBV6-1 to TRBJ1-2; no reliable D call. Germline V lookup: CDR1 MNHNS, CDR2 SASEGT. Between the trimmed V and J ends, which lost 2 bases and 2 bases, there was a span of 0 bases. This CDR3 spans 11 amino acids. CDR3 nucleotides: TGTGCCAGCAGTGAAAACTATGGCTACACCTTC. This gives the protein CASSENYGYTF.

This clonotype was observed a handful of times. The J gene is TRBJ2-3, the V gene TRBV6-1; D is possibly TRBD1 or TRBD2 (7 bases each). The CDR3 sequence is 20 residues long. Trimming stripped 7 bases from V and 0 bases from J, with 29 bases between. Germline values: CDR1 MNHNS, CDR2 SASEGT. The CDR3 region is CASTPQAGQRFSGSTDTQYF. The CDR3 DNA follows: TGTGCCAGCACCCCCCAGGCGGGACAGAGGTTTAGCGGGAGCACAGATACGCAGTATTTT.

This chain links TRBV20-1 with TRBJ2-1; 9 nucleotides align to TRBD1. CDR3 size: 16 residues. With V trimmed by 2 bases and J by 6 bases, 11 bases remained unmatched. In germline, CDR1 is DFQATT, CDR2 SNEGSKA (reference sequence). CDR3 DNA: TGCAGTGCTAGAACCCCGGGACAGGGCAGGGGCAATGAGCAGTTCTTC. Its protein product is CSARTPGQGRGNEQFF.

This clonotype has ten or more counts. This chain uses TRBV29-1 with TRBJ1-4; 8 nucleotides match TRBD1. The junction had 6 bases not matched to a gene; V was cut back by 1 base and J by 8 bases. The CDR3 length is 14 residues. Germline V gene lookup returns CDR1 SQVTM and CDR2 ANQGSEA. The CDR3 loop reads CSVEGTGTSEKLFF. The DNA of the CDR3 is TGCAGCGTTGAAGGGACAGGGACTTCGGAAAAACTGTTTTTT.

This clonotype was seen more than once but under ten times. This sequence joins TRBV5-6 and TRBJ1-2, with D unresolved. V shed 1 base and J shed 3 bases, with 13 bases lying between them. The CDR3 consists of 15 residues. CDR1 SGHDT and CDR2 YYEEEE come from the germline V gene. Written as DNA, the CDR3 is TGTGCCAGCAGCTTGTTTACAGAAGCGTACTATGGCTACACCTTC. Translation gives CASSLFTEAYYGYTF.

The V and J genes are TRBV7-9 and TRBJ2-1, with D possibly being TRBD2 (5 bases). CDR3 length: 15 amino acids. Trimming stripped 4 bases from V and 5 bases from J, with 15 bases between. Per the germline V gene, CDR1 is SEHNR and CDR2 is FQNEAQ (reference sequence). The CDR3 DNA reads as TGTGCCAGCAGCTCACGGGGTTCCCATAACAATGAGCAGTTCTTC. As protein: CASSSRGSHNNEQFF.

There are many counts of this clonotype. The chain employs TRBV20-1 and TRBJ1-6, with 8 bases identical to TRBD1. The CDR3 is made up of 14 amino acids. Germline CDR1 and CDR2: DFQATT and SNEGSKA (reference sequence). The junction had 2 bases not matched to a gene; V was cut back by 2 bases and J by 5 bases. The CDR3 DNA sequence: TGCAGTGCTAGACGACAGGGGAATAATTCACCCCTCCACTTT. Translation: CSARRQGNNSPLHF.